The T cell receptor beta chain described here comes from a study of Graves' ophthalmopathy and Graves' hyperthyroidism. The CDR3 is made up of 15 amino acids. The germline V gene has CDR1 SGDLS and CDR2 YYNGEE. Transcripts of RNA were the source for amplifying TCR beta CDR3 regions. Second-round multiplex PCR came after a first-round RT-PCR that employed HTBI primers. TCRdb recomputed calls from the multiplex PCR reads with MiXCR, one row per CDR3 protein. The sample shows about 240,000 distinct CDR3 sequences, around 42% of them seen only once. With respect to this clonotype: The antigen remains unidentified.

The study's findings and limits: Ophthalmopathy was separated from stable hyperthyroidism by a 13-signature model with roughly 91% sensitivity and about 79% specificity.

The origin of this receptor is an adult man with Graves' ophthalmopathy. The sample comprised peripheral blood. The chain has TRBV9 and TRBJ2-7; TRBD1 aligns across 8 bases. The J call is in doubt because the DNA end fits TRBJ2-5 better. In DNA form, the CDR3 reads TGTGCCAGCAGCGTAAGACAGGGGCCGGGGGAGACCCAGTACTTC. It translates to CASSVRQGPGETQYF.